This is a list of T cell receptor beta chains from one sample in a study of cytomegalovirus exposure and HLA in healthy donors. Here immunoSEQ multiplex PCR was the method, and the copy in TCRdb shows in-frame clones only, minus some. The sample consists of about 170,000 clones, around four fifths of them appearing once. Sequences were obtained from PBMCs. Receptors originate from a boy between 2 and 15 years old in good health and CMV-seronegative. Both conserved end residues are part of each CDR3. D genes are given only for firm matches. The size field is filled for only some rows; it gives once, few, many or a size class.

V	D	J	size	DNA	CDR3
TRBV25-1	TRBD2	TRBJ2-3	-	TGTGCCAGCAGTGAATTGTCCGGGGGAGGGCCGAGCACAGATACGCAGTATTTT	CASSELSGGGPSTDTQYF
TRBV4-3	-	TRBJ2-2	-	TGCGCCAGCAGCCAAGAGGCATTCGGGTCCCCCGGGGAGCTGTTTTTT	CASSQEAFGSPGELFF
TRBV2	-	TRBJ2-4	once	TGTGCCAGCAGTGTCCCCCGAGACACCCGACAAGGTGGGGAGGACTTTATAGCCAAAAACATTCAGTACTTC	CASSVPRDTRQGGEDFIAKNIQYF
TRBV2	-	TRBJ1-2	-	TGTGCCAGCAGTGCGGGGGTTAGCTACACCTTC	CASSAGVSYTF
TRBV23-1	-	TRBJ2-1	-	TGCGCCAGCAAGGTGGCGGGGACGAATGAGCAGTTCTTC	CASKVAGTNEQFF
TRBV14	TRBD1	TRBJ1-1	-	TGTGCCAGCAGCCCACAGGGGCCAATGAACACTGAAGCTTTCTTT	CASSPQGPMNTEAFF
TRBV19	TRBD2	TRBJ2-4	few	TGTGCCAGTAGTAGCGGGAGGGCCGGGGGCAAAAACATTCAGTACTTC	CASSSGRAGGKNIQYF
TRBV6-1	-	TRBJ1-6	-	TGTGCCAGCAGGGGCACCTATAATTCACCCCTCCACTTT	CASRGTYNSPLHF
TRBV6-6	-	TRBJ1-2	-	TGTGCCAGCAGTTACAGGAGGGGAGAAGGTGGCTACACCTTC	CASSYRRGEGGYTF
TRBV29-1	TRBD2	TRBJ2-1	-	TGCAGCGTTGCGGGGGGAAGCTCCTACAATGAGCAGTTCTTC	CSVAGGSSYNEQFF
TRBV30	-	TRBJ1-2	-	TGTGCCTGGAGTCTAACTTTATTCGAGACAGACAACTATGGCTACACCTTC	CAWSLTLFETDNYGYTF
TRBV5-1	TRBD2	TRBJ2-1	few	TGCGCCAGCAGCTTGACTAGCGGGGCCTACAATGAGCAGTTCTTC	CASSLTSGAYNEQFF
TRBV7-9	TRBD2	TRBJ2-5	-	TGTTCCAGCAGCTTAGCGGGAATAGCGGGAGGGCCCTACTTAGAGACCCAGTACTTC	CSSSLAGIAGGPYLETQYF
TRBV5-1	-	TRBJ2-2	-	TGCGCCAGCAGCTTGGCGTACACCGGGGAGCTGTTTTTT	CASSLAYTGELFF
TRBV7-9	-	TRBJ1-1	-	TGTGCCAGCAGCACCTGGACAGCAACGAGGACTGAAGCTTTCTTT	CASSTWTATRTEAFF
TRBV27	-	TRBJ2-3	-	TGTGCCAGCAGTTTTCGTCGCGCGGTAGGCACAGATACGCAGTATTTT	CASSFRRAVGTDTQYF
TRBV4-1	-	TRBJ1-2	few	TGCGCCAGCAGCCAAAGGGAGGGCATCCTCTATGGCTACACCTTC	CASSQREGILYGYTF
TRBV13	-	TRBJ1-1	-	TGTGCCAGCAGCCCTGGAGGACCAACCACTGAAGCTTTCTTT	CASSPGGPTTEAFF
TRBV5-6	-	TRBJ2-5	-	TGTGCCAGCAGCTCGGTAGGGGGAGAGACCCAGTACTTC	CASSSVGGETQYF
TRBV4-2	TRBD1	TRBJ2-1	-	TGTGCCAGCAGCCAAGGACAGGGGGCAGGGAATGAGCAGTTCTTC	CASSQGQGAGNEQFF
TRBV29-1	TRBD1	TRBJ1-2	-	TGCAGCGTTGGGGACTGGACAGGGGGGGGCTACACCTTC	CSVGDWTGGGYTF
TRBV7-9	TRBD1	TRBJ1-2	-	TGTGCCAGCAGCGCGACAGGGATCAATGGCTACACCTTC	CASSATGINGYTF
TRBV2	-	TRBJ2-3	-	TGTGCCAGCAGTGAAGCCCCAAGGGGGTCAGATACGCAGTATTTT	CASSEAPRGSDTQYF
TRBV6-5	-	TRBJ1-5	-	TGTGCCAGCAGTTACACACAGTACAATCAGCCCCAGCATTTT	CASSYTQYNQPQHF
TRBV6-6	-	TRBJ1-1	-	TGTGCCAGCAGTTACCCAACAGGAGATGCCTTGGAAGCTTTCTTT	CASSYPTGDALEAFF
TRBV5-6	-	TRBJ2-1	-	TGTGCCAGCAGCTTGGGAGGGGGTGGTCTGTTCTTC	CASSLGGGGLFF
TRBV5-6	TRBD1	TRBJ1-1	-	TGTGCCAGCAGCCAAAGTGGGACAGGTCCTGCAGCTTTCTTT	CASSQSGTGPAAFF
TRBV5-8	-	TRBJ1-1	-	TGTGCCAGCAGCTTGGCCAGTAGACAGACTAACACTGAAGCTTTCTTT	CASSLASRQTNTEAFF
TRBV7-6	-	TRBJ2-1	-	TGTGCCAGCAGCCCACCCGGGGAAGGCTACAATGAGCAGTTCTTC	CASSPPGEGYNEQFF
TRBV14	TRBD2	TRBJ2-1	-	TGTGCCAGCAGCCAAGTAGGCGGGAGTACCGACAATGAGCAGTTCTTC	CASSQVGGSTDNEQFF
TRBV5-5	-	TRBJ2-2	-	TGTGCCAGCAGTCCTAACACCGGGGAGCTGTTTTTT	CASSPNTGELFF
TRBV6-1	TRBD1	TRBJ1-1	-	TGTGCCAGCAGTGGACAGGGCAAGATAGTGAACACTGAAGCTTTCTTT	CASSGQGKIVNTEAFF
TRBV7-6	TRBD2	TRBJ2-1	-	TGTGCCAGCAACCCCGGGCGGCTAGCGGGTAATGAGCAGTTCTTC	CASNPGRLAGNEQFF
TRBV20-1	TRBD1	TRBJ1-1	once	TGCAGTGCTGGACAGGGGGCGGGGGCTTTCTTT	CSAGQGAGAFF
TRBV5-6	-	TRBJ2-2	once	TGTGCCAGCAGCCCCGTCAGGGATACCGGGGAGCTGTTTTTT	CASSPVRDTGELFF
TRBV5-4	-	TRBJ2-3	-	TGTGCCAGCAGCGGAGTGGACAGTCCAGATACGCAGTATTTT	CASSGVDSPDTQYF